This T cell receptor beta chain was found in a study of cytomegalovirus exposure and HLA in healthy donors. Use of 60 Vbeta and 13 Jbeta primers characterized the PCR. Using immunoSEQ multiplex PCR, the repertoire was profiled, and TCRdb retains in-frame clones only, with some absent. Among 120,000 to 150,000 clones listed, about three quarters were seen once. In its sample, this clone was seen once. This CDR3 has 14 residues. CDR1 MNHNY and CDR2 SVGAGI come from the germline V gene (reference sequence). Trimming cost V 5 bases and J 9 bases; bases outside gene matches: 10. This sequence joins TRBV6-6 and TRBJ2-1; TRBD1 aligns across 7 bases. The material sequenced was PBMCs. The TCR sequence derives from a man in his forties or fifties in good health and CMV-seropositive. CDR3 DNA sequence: TGTGCCAGCAGTAACCGGGACCCAGGGGGTGAGCAGTTCTTC. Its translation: CASSNRDPGGEQFF.